Following are 21 T cell receptor beta chains from one sample sequenced in a study of blood T cell repertoires in COVID-19. Only in-frame clones appear in the TCRdb table, and some are missing; sequencing was by immunoSEQ multiplex PCR. In the table there are roughly 100,000 clones, roughly 84% of which are singletons. Sequencing was performed on peripheral blood. The receptors here all came from a human donor in a cohort sampled during active COVID-19.

The chain couples TRBV18 to TRBJ1-5; 12 bases map to TRBD1. V shed 1 base, J shed 7 bases, and the junction held 8 bases outside the gene matches. Germline loops: CDR1 KGHSH, CDR2 LQKENI. The CDR3 totals 17 residues. In nucleotides, the CDR3 is TGTGCCAGCTCACCACGTGGGACAGGGGGCTCGGAACAGCCCCAGCATTTT. Protein product: CASSPRGTGGSEQPQHF.

The chain recombines TRBV21-1 with TRBJ1-3. TRBV21-1 is annotated as a pseudogene. This CDR3 is 13 amino acids long. The DNA for the CDR3 is TGTGCCAGCAGCACCCGAGATTGGAACACCATATATTTT. It encodes CASSTRDWNTIYF.

This clone came up once. V gene TRBV7-9 combines with J gene TRBJ2-7, with 8 bases lining up with TRBD1. Losses at the gene ends were 6 bases for V and 2 bases for J; bases not matched to a gene: 9. Germline V lookup: CDR1 SEHNR, CDR2 FQNEAQ (reference sequence). The CDR3 is made up of 15 amino acids. DNA for the CDR3: TGTGCCAGCAGACAGGCGGCAGGGGGCCCCTACGAGCAGTACTTC. This codes for CASRQAAGGPYEQYF.

The V gene is TRBV12-3 or TRBV12-4, the J gene TRBJ2-3; the D gene is possibly TRBD1 (5 bases). The CDR3 spans 13 residues. V was trimmed by 6 bases and J by 5 bases, leaving 12 bases between them. Here the CDR3 DNA reads TGTGCCAGCAGATCTACGACAGAAGATACGCAGTATTTT. Its protein is CASRSTTEDTQYF.

V gene TRBV5-8 combines with J gene TRBJ2-2, with a weak D call TRBD2 (6 bases). CDR1 and CDR2 from the germline V gene are SGHTS and YDEGEE. V lost 0 bases and J 5 bases, leaving 14 bases between the germline ends. There are 16 residues in the CDR3. CDR3 DNA sequence: TGTGCCAGCAGCTTGGTGGTGGGGAGGAAAACCGGGGAGCTGTTTTTT. Amino acids: CASSLVVGRKTGELFF.

This clone was recorded only once. The chain couples TRBV7-9 to TRBJ1-1, with 9 nucleotides matching TRBD1. CDR3 size: 15 residues. Germline CDR1 SEHNR, CDR2 FQNEAQ (reference sequence). Losses at the gene ends were 5 bases for V and 1 base for J; bases not matched to a gene: 5. The CDR3 sequence is CASSIAGQGNTEAFF. The DNA of the CDR3 is TGTGCCAGCAGCATTGCGGGACAGGGGAACACTGAAGCTTTCTTT. The full variable domain, in which reference TRBV7-9 and TRBJ1-1 provide the parts outside the CDR3, is DTGVSQNPRHKITKRGQNVTFRCDPISEHNRLYWYRQTLGQGPEFLTYFQNEAQLEKSRLLSDRFSAERPKGSFSTLEIQRTEQGDSAMYLCASSIAGQGNTEAFFGQGTRLTVV.

This clone was recorded once. The gene calls are TRBV2 and TRBJ1-1; tentatively, D is TRBD1 (6 bases). Trimming shortened V by 5 bases and J by 6 bases, and 13 bases separated the two germline ends. Looked up from germline, CDR1 is SNHLY and CDR2 is FYNNEI. The CDR3 extends over 13 amino acids. The CDR3 nucleotides read TGTGCCAGCAGTTTCACACAGGGATCTGAAGCTTTCTTT. This gives the protein CASSFTQGSEAFF.

J is TRBJ1-1 and V is TRBV25-1; D is ambiguous. V was trimmed by 2 bases and J by 0 bases, leaving 10 bases between them. The germline CDR1 and CDR2 sequences are MGHDK and SYGVNS. The length of the CDR3 is 15 residues. CDR3 nucleotides: TGTGCCAGCAGTGAAGGAGGGCAGATGAACACTGAAGCTTTCTTT. Its protein is CASSEGGQMNTEAFF.

This sequence joins TRBV5-4 and TRBJ1-2, with TRBD1 matching over 9 bases. Germline V gene data show CDR1 as SGHNT and CDR2 as YYREEE (reference sequence). V lost 4 bases, J lost 6 bases, and 10 bases stayed unmatched. The CDR3 has 15 amino acids. The CDR3 DNA reads as TGTGCCAGCAGCCCGGGACAGGGAAACGTCGATGGCTACACCTTC. Amino acid sequence: CASSPGQGNVDGYTF.

The chain joins TRBV6-5 to TRBJ2-7, with TRBD1 matching over 9 bases. J gave up 3 bases and V 6 bases, and 6 bases lay outside the gene matches. The CDR3 loop spans 14 amino acids. Germline V gives CDR1 MNHEY, CDR2 SVGAGI. The CDR3 DNA sequence: TGTGCCAGCAGATTTCCGGGACAGGGCTACGAGCAGTACTTC. Its protein is CASRFPGQGYEQYF.

The chain links TRBV3-1 (or the pseudogene TRBV3-2) to TRBJ2-7; weak D call: TRBD1 (6 bases). CDR1 is LGHDT and CDR2 is YNNKEL in the germline V gene (reference sequence). V lost 4 bases, J lost 1 base, and 11 bases lay in between. This CDR3 is 14 amino acids long. CDR3 in DNA: TGTGCCAGCAGCCCACCGGGACATTCCTACGAGCAGTACTTC. Translation: CASSPPGHSYEQYF.

The chain combines TRBV13 with TRBJ2-7; 7 nucleotides align to TRBD1. CDR1 and CDR2 (germline): PRHDT, FYEKMQ (reference sequence). With 6 bases clipped from V and 4 bases from J, the junction kept 9 bases outside the gene matches. The CDR3 has 14 residues. The CDR3 nucleotides read TGTGCCAGCAGGGCGGCAGGGGGAACGTACGAGCAGTACTTC. Its protein product is CASRAAGGTYEQYF.

This rearrangement joins TRBV4-1 to TRBJ1-4; D not certain. Germline values: CDR1 MGHRA, CDR2 YSYEKL. The V end lost 0 bases, the J end lost 0 bases, and 8 bases lay between the germline ends. The CDR3 has 16 amino acids. Here the CDR3 reads CASSQEDIPTNEKLFF. The CDR3 DNA reads TGCGCCAGCAGCCAAGAAGACATCCCAACTAATGAAAAACTGTTTTTT.

This chain joins TRBV28 and TRBJ1-3; possibly TRBD1 for D (5 bases). Germline CDR1 is MDHEN and CDR2 is SYDVKM. The ends were cut back, 8 bases at V and 3 bases at J, with 20 bases in the middle. This CDR3 is 16 amino acids long. DNA of the CDR3: TGTGCCAGCCACGGCCCGGGCAGGGTGGTTGGAAACACCATATATTTT. Amino acids: CASHGPGRVVGNTIYF.

The rearrangement joins TRBV4-1 to TRBJ2-5; D gene unclear. Germline CDR1 and CDR2: MGHRA and YSYEKL. The CDR3 runs to 13 residues. V lost 0 bases and J lost 5, with 7 bases in between. The CDR3: CASSQDPLETQYF. CDR3 nucleotide sequence: TGCGCCAGCAGCCAAGATCCTCTGGAGACCCAGTACTTC.

The gene calls are TRBV27 and TRBJ2-3; D not resolved. The germline V and J ends were trimmed by 5 bases and 0 bases, with 9 bases remaining between them. The length of the CDR3 is 14 residues. CDR1 and CDR2 from the germline V gene are MNHEY and SMNVEV (reference sequence). In nucleotides, the CDR3 is TGTGCCAGCAGTAAGACAACTAGCACAGATACGCAGTATTTT. As protein: CASSKTTSTDTQYF.

The V and J genes are TRBV5-1 and TRBJ2-1; no clear D. Germline V lookup: CDR1 SGHRS, CDR2 YFSETQ. The CDR3 runs to 13 residues. Deletions cut 1 base from V and 6 bases from J, with 8 bases between. The CDR3 DNA is TGCGCCAGCAGCTTGAGGAGTTCCAATGAGCAGTTCTTC. Protein sequence: CASSLRSSNEQFF.

Only a few counts were recorded for this clone. The genes are TRBV29-1 and TRBJ1-2, with 7 positions matching TRBD1. The length of the CDR3 is 12 residues. The ends lost 3 bases at V and 7 bases at J; junction bases unmatched: 5. Germline CDR1 and CDR2: SQVTM and ANQGSEA. CDR3 protein: CSVDRGAGGYTF. Written as DNA, the CDR3 is TGCAGCGTTGACAGGGGGGCGGGTGGCTACACCTTC. Looking up the rest from reference TRBV29-1 and TRBJ1-2 gives the full variable domain: SAVISQKPSRDICQRGTSLTIQCQVDSQVTMMFWYRQQPGQSLTLIATANQGSEATYESGFVIDKFPISRPNLTFSTLTVSNMSPEDSSIYLCSVDRGAGGYTFGSGTRLTVV.

This chain links TRBV11-3 with TRBJ2-1; TRBD2 aligns across 12 bases. Trimming at V came to 3 bases and at J to 7 bases, leaving 4 bases not matched to a gene. Germline-derived CDR1 and CDR2 are SGHNT and YENEEA. The CDR3 sequence is 15 residues long. CDR3 sequence reads: CASSFTSGGWNEQFF. The CDR3 coding sequence is TGTGCCAGCAGCTTCACTAGCGGGGGGTGGAATGAGCAGTTCTTC. The complete variable domain, with remaining parts taken from reference TRBV11-3 and TRBJ2-1, reads EAGVVQSPRYKIIEKKQPVAFWCNPISGHNTLYWYLQNLGQGPELLIRYENEEAVDDSQLPKDRFSAERLKGVDSTLKIQPAELGDSAVYLCASSFTSGGWNEQFFGPGTRLTVL.

This rearrangement joins TRBV27 to TRBJ2-7; 7 bases are a match to TRBD1. The germline gives CDR1 MNHEY, CDR2 SMNVEV (reference sequence). The length of the CDR3 is 16 residues. V shed 4 bases and J 4 bases; nucleotides not matched to a gene: 13. The DNA for the CDR3 is TGTGCCAGCAGTTCCTCACAGGGGCCCGCAGGGTACGAGCAGTACTTC. It translates to CASSSSQGPAGYEQYF.

This clone appeared a few times. This sequence joins TRBV27 and TRBJ1-2; possibly TRBD1 for D (5 bases). This CDR3 region has 13 residues. Between the trimmed V and J ends, which lost 5 bases and 8 bases, there was a span of 15 bases. Germline V gives CDR1 MNHEY, CDR2 SMNVEV (reference sequence). In nucleotides, the CDR3 is TGTGCCAGCAGTCACACGGGGGTAGACGGCTACACCTTC. Translated: CASSHTGVDGYTF.